This entry features one TCR beta chain sequence. Original handling: Quantification of nucleated cells was approximated via reference gene primer amplification. This table comes from immunoSEQ multiplex PCR, and its TCRdb copy is limited to in-frame clones, with some not included. The V and J calls and clone size come from that table; D and trimming were worked out from the DNA. The sample carries under 110,000 clones, roughly 86% recorded once. The germline gives CDR1 MNHNY, CDR2 SVGAGI (reference sequence). There are 16 residues in the CDR3. V gave up 5 bases and J gave up 2 bases; unmatched junction bases: 9. This sample is part of a study of blood T cell repertoires in COVID-19. Study-wide context: Spain, Italy and the United States supplied samples that represented acute and convalescent COVID-19. The cDNA or gDNA used as material had been derived from T cells, B-cell-depleted T cells, or PBMCs.

The chain joins TRBV6-6 to TRBJ1-5; the match to TRBD1 covers 7 bases. Sequenced input: peripheral blood. This sequence originates from a woman aged 25 to 45 with acute or convalescent COVID-19. The CDR3, as DNA: TGTGCCAGCAGTCTAGGGGGCACGCCGGGCAATCAGCCCCAGCATTTT. This encodes CASSLGGTPGNQPQHF.